The 15 T cell receptor beta chains below all came from one sample that was sequenced in a study of T cells after yellow fever vaccination. One entry per CDR3 protein results from TCRdb running MiXCR on the 5' RACE reads. The sample holds 100,000 to 150,000 distinct CDR3 sequences, almost 9% seen once. Specimen: CD8+ T cells sorted from PBMCs, collected on the day of the yellow fever booster vaccination. The receptor set was obtained from a man between 18 and 35 years old who received the YFV17D yellow fever vaccine.

The table lists this clonotype with a few counts. This CDR3 reads CASSLGSAEANYGYTF. In nucleotides, the CDR3 is TGTGCCAGCAGCTTGGGCTCCGCAGAAGCTAACTATGGCTACACCTTC. The gene calls are TRBV7-9 and TRBJ1-2; D is unclear. The CDR3 sequence is 16 residues long. The V end lost 3 bases, the J end lost 0 bases, and 14 bases lay between the germline ends. Germline CDR1 and CDR2: SEHNR and FQNEAQ (reference sequence).

This clonotype was observed a single time. V gene TRBV27 combines with J gene TRBJ2-3; weak D call: TRBD1 (6 bases). Trimming removed 2 bases at V and 0 bases at J, with 9 bases between. The CDR3 is 15 residues long. Germline V CDR1 and CDR2: MNHEY, SMNVEV (reference sequence). CDR3 sequence reads: CASSLLRGSTDTQYF. DNA of the CDR3: TGTGCCAGCAGTTTACTCAGGGGTAGCACAGATACGCAGTATTTT.

This clonotype was seen more than once but under ten times. The chain carries TRBV21-1 and TRBJ2-3. TRBV21-1 is a pseudogene segment. CDR3 size: 16 residues. CDR3 residues: CASSKCGPANTDTQYF. Here the CDR3 DNA reads TGTGCCAGCAGCAAGTGTGGACCGGCGAACACAGATACGCAGTATTTT.

J is TRBJ1-1 and V is TRBV4-1; D is uncertain. The germline V gene encodes CDR1 MGHRA and CDR2 YSYEKL. The CDR3 has 14 residues. Deletions cut 0 bases from V and 7 bases from J, with 12 bases between. CDR3 nucleotides: TGCGCCAGCAGCCAAGAAGAAGGGTTAAGTGAAGCTTTCTTT. It translates to CASSQEEGLSEAFF.

In its sample, this clonotype was seen a few times. CDR3 sequence (DNA): TGCAGTGCTAGAGGGGGGATTGCAACTAATGAAAAACTGTTTTTT. Residues: CSARGGIATNEKLFF. The rearrangement joins TRBV20-1 to TRBJ1-4; D is possibly TRBD1 (5 bases). The germline gives CDR1 DFQATT, CDR2 SNEGSKA (reference sequence). The length of the CDR3 is 15 residues. The germline V and J ends were trimmed by 1 base and 0 bases, with 9 bases remaining between them.

This clonotype has at least ten counts. CDR3 loop: CASSFGERGYEQYF. CDR3 sequence (DNA): TGTGCCAGCAGCTTCGGGGAGCGGGGCTACGAGCAGTACTTC. The V call is TRBV7-6, the J call TRBJ2-7, with 7 bases matching TRBD2. Looked up from germline, CDR1 is SGHVS and CDR2 is FNYEAQ. This CDR3 is 14 amino acids long. Trimming removed 3 bases from V and 3 bases from J; junction bases left unmatched: 5.

This clonotype came up a few times. This chain uses TRBV5-1 with TRBJ2-5, with 7 bases lining up with TRBD1. The V segment lost 5 bases and the J segment 5 bases; nucleotides outside the gene matches: 12. The V gene's germline CDR1 is SGHRS and CDR2 YFSETQ. The CDR3 loop spans 15 amino acids. This CDR3 reads CASSATGADLETQYF. For the CDR3, the DNA is TGCGCCAGCAGTGCTACAGGGGCGGATTTGGAGACCCAGTACTTC.

The chain uses TRBV28 and TRBJ2-1, with 12 bases fitting TRBD2. The J segment lost 6 bases and the V segment lost 3 bases, leaving 9 bases of the junction unmatched. CDR1 MDHEN and CDR2 SYDVKM come from the germline V gene. The CDR3 consists of 17 residues. The CDR3 protein is CASSFFLAGGVPNEQFF. CDR3 bases: TGTGCCAGCAGTTTTTTTCTAGCGGGGGGGGTCCCCAATGAGCAGTTCTTC.

This clonotype was counted only a few times. The V gene is TRBV4-1, the J gene TRBJ1-6; D is uncertain. CDR1 is MGHRA and CDR2 is YSYEKL in the germline V gene. Trimming stripped 4 bases from V and 13 bases from J, with 23 bases between. The CDR3 is 16 amino acids. This chain's CDR3 is CASSPTWAGGSEPLHF. CDR3 in DNA: TGCGCCAGCAGCCCAACCTGGGCAGGCGGGAGCGAGCCCCTCCACTTT.

This sequence joins TRBV14 and TRBJ2-3, with 7 bases that match TRBD1. V was pared by 5 bases and J by 6 bases, with 14 bases of the junction left unmatched. This CDR3 region has 16 residues. Germline CDR1 reads SGHDN; CDR2 reads FVKESK. In DNA form, the CDR3 reads TGTGCCAGCAGCTACACTAGGGACAGTCCTTCGGATACGCAGTATTTT. It encodes CASSYTRDSPSDTQYF.

This clonotype was recorded a few times. V and J are TRBV5-5 and TRBJ1-1, with D unresolved. V was shortened by 4 bases and J by 4 bases, with 17 bases between the two germline ends. The germline CDR1 and CDR2 sequences are SGHKS and YYEKEE (reference sequence). The CDR3 extends over 15 amino acids. The CDR3 coding sequence is TGTGCCAGCAGCCTACGGGCAGGTCGGGTCACTGAAGCTTTCTTT. Translating gives CASSLRAGRVTEAFF.

This clonotype showed up many times. The rearrangement links TRBV11-2 to TRBJ1-1; no reliable D call. Deletions cut 5 bases from V and 2 bases from J, with 9 bases between. Germline V gives CDR1 SGHAT, CDR2 FQNNGV. This CDR3 region has 13 residues. The CDR3 nucleotides read TGTGCCAGCAGCCCCCCTCTAAACACTGAAGCTTTCTTT. Translating gives CASSPPLNTEAFF.

The table lists this clonotype with many counts. The CDR3 here is CASSSRDRLNSPLHF. The CDR3 region has the DNA TGTGCCAGCAGCTCCCGGGACAGGTTAAATTCACCCCTCCACTTT. J is TRBJ1-6 and V is TRBV9; 8 bases map to TRBD1. The trim removed 4 bases at V and 7 bases at J, leaving 7 bases unmatched. The CDR3 extends over 15 amino acids. Germline V gene lookup returns CDR1 SGDLS and CDR2 YYNGEE.

The rearrangement joins TRBV12-2 to TRBJ1-1; TRBD1 is the table's D call, not checked against the DNA. TRBV12-2 is an annotated pseudogene. CDR3 size: 19 residues. CDR3 region: CASRLRLPGQGALNTEAFF. The CDR3 DNA follows: TGTGCAAGTCGCTTAAGACTCCCGGGACAGGGGGCCTTGAACACTGAAGCTTTCTTT.

This clonotype has ten or more counts. This chain joins TRBV27 and TRBJ2-4; 10 bases fit TRBD1. The CDR3 length is 14 residues. CDR1 MNHEY and CDR2 SMNVEV come from the germline V gene (reference sequence). The J segment lost 7 bases and the V segment lost 6 bases, leaving 6 bases of the junction unmatched. CDR3 nucleotide sequence: TGTGCCAGCAGCAGGACAGGGGGGGAGAACATTCAGTACTTC. It specifies CASSRTGGENIQYF.